The 6 T cell receptor beta chains reported below all come from one sample, sequenced in a study of shared clonotypes between healthy human individuals. Sequencing was performed with immunoSEQ multiplex PCR; in TCRdb, only in-frame clones are kept and a portion is missing. The profile shows over 850,000 clones, 75% to 80% of them singletons. Sequencing was performed on memory CD4+ T cells from PBMCs. The subset denotes: CD45RA-negative fraction. These receptors all stem from a man between 18 and 29 years old in good health. Some clones in this sample may be carry-over from other donors' samples.

This clone was seen a single time. The chain carries TRBV5-6 and TRBJ2-6; D is unresolved. V was shortened by 2 bases and J by 3 bases, with 3 bases between the two germline ends. Per germline, CDR1 SGHDT and CDR2 YYEEEE. This CDR3 is 13 amino acids long. CDR3 in amino acids: CASSLVGANVLTF. The CDR3 DNA reads TGTGCCAGCAGCTTAGTTGGGGCCAACGTCCTGACTTTC.

Remarks on this clone: This specimen includes other DNA sequences encoding the same CDR3. This chain connects TRBV5-1 to TRBJ2-5, with D perhaps matching TRBD2 (6 bases). The CDR3 has 15 amino acids. Germline V CDR1 and CDR2: SGHRS, YFSETQ. Trimming pared 0 bases from V and 4 bases from J, leaving 13 bases between. The DNA for the CDR3 is TGCGCCAGCAGCTTGGCCGGGGGAGGCGGAGAGACCCAGTACTTC. It is translated as CASSLAGGGGETQYF.

Remarks on this clone: The sample has other DNA sequences that encode this CDR3 too. The chain recombines TRBV28 with TRBJ2-7, with 7 bases identical to TRBD2. The V segment lost 4 bases and the J segment 2 bases; nucleotides outside the gene matches: 8. The CDR3 runs 15 residues. Germline CDR1 is MDHEN and CDR2 is SYDVKM. CDR3 sequence: CASSSPGTTPYEQYF. Here the CDR3 DNA reads TGTGCCAGCAGTTCACCCGGGACTACCCCCTACGAGCAGTACTTC.

The J gene is TRBJ2-5, the V gene TRBV27; TRBD1 aligns across 9 bases. Germline assignment: CDR1 MNHEY and CDR2 SMNVEV (reference sequence). Losses at the gene ends were 6 bases for V and 4 bases for J; bases not matched to a gene: 3. The CDR3 runs 13 residues. CDR3 nucleotide sequence: TGTGCCAGCAGGCTGGGACAGGGAGAGACCCAGTACTTC. Amino acids: CASRLGQGETQYF.

This clone came up many times. The chain is built from TRBV2 and TRBJ1-2; possibly TRBD1 for D (5 bases). Trimming cost V 6 bases and J 11 bases, with 10 bases left between them. Germline V lookup: CDR1 SNHLY, CDR2 FYNNEI. The CDR3 consists of 10 residues. The DNA for the CDR3 is TGTGCCAGCAGGAGCTGGGGGTACACCTTC. It specifies CASRSWGYTF.

V is TRBV9 and J is TRBJ1-1; 7 bases line up with TRBD1. CDR3 length: 16 residues. Germline V gene data show CDR1 as SGDLS and CDR2 as YYNGEE. V lost 4 bases, J lost 4 bases, and 13 bases stayed unmatched. Written as DNA, the CDR3 is TGTGCCAGCAGCACCCGACCAGGGGGGCCAGGCACTGAAGCTTTCTTT. Protein: CASSTRPGGPGTEAFF.